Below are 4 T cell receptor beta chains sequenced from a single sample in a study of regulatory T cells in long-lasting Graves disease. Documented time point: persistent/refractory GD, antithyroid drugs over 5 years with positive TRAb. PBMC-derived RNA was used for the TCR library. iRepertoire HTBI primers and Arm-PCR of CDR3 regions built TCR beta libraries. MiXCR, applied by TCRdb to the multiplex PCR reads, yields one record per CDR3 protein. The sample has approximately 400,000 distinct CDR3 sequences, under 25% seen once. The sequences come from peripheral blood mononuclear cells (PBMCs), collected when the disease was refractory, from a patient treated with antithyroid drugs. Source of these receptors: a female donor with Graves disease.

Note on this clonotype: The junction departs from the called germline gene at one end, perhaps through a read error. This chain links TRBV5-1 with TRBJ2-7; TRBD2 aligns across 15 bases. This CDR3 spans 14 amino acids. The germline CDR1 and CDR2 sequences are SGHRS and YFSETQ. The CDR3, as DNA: TGCGCCAGCAGCCCGGGACTAGCGGGGGGTGAGCGGTACTTC. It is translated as CASSPGLAGGERYF.

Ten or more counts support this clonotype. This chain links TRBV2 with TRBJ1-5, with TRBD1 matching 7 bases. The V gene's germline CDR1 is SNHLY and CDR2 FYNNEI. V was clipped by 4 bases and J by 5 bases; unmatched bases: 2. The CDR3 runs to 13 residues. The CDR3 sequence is CASSAGGDQPQHF. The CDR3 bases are TGTGCCAGCAGTGCAGGGGGTGATCAGCCCCAGCATTTT.

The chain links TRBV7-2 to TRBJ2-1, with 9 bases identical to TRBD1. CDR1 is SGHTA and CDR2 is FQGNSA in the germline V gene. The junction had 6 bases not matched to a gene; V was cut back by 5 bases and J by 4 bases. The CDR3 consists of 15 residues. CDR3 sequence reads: CASSRGQGTYNEQFF. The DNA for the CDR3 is TGTGCCAGCAGCCGCGGACAGGGGACGTACAATGAGCAGTTCTTC.

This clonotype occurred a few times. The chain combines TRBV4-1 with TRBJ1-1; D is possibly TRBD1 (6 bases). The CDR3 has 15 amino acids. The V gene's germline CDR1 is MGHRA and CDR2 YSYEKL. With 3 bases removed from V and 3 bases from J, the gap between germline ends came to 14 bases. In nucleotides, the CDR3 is TGCGCCAGCAGCCACCCGGTGGGGGCCGACACTGAAGCTTTCTTT. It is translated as CASSHPVGADTEAFF.